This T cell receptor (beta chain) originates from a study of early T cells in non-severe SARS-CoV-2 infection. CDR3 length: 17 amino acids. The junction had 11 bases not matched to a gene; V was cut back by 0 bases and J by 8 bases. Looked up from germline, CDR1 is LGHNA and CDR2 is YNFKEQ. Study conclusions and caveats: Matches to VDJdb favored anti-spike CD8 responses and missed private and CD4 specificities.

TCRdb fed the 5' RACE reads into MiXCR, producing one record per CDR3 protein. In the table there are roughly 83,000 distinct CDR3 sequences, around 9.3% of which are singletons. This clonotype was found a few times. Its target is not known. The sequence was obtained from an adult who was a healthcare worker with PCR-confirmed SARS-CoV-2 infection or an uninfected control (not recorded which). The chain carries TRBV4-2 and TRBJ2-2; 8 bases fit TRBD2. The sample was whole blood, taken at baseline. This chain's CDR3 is CASSQEGTGGRAGELFF. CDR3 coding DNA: TGTGCCAGCAGCCAAGAGGGAACGGGAGGGAGAGCGGGGGAGCTGTTTTTT.